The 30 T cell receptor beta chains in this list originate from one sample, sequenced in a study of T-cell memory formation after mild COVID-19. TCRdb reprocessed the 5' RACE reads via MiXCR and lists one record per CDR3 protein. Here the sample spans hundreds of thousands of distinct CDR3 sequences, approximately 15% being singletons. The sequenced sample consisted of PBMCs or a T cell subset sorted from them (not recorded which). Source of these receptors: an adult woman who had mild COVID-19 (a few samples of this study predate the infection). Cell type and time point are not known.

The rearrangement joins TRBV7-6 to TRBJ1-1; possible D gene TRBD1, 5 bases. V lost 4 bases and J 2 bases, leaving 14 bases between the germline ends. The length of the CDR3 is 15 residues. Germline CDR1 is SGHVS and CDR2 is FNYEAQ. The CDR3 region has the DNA TGTGCCAGCAGCTCTTGGGGGAGGGATAACACTGAAGCTTTCTTT. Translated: CASSSWGRDNTEAFF.

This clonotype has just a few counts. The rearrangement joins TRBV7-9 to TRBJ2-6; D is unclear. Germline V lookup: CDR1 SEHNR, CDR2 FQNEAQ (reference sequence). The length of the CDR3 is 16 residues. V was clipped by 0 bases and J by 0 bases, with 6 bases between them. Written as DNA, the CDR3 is TGTGCCAGCAGCTTAGCGGGCAGCTCTGGGGCCAACGTCCTGACTTTC. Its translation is CASSLAGSSGANVLTF.

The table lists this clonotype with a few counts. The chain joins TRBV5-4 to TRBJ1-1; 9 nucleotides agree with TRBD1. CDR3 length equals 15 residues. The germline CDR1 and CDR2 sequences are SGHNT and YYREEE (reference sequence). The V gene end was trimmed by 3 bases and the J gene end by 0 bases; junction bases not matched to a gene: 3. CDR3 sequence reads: CASSSTGGVNTEAFF. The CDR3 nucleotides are TGTGCCAGCAGCTCGACAGGGGGAGTGAACACTGAAGCTTTCTTT.

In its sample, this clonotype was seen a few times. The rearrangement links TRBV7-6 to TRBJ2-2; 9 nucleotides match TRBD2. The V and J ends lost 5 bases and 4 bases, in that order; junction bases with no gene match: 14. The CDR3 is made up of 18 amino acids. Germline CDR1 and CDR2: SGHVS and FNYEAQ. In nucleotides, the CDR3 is TGTGCCAGCAGCGAACATAGCGGGGGCGGCCGTATCACCGGGGAGCTGTTTTTT. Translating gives CASSEHSGGGRITGELFF.

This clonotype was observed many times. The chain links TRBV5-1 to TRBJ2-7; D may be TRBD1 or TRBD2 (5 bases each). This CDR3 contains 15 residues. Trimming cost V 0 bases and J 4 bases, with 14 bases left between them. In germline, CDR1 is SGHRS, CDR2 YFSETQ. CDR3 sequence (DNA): TGCGCCAGCAGCTTGGAGGGGACGGGACCTTACGAGCAGTACTTC. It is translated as CASSLEGTGPYEQYF. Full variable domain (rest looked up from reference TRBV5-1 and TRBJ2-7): KAGVTQTPRYLIKTRGQQVTLSCSPISGHRSVSWYQQTPGQGLQFLFEYFSETQRNKGNFPGRFSGRQFSNSRSEMNVSTLELGDSALYLCASSLEGTGPYEQYFGPGTRLTVT.

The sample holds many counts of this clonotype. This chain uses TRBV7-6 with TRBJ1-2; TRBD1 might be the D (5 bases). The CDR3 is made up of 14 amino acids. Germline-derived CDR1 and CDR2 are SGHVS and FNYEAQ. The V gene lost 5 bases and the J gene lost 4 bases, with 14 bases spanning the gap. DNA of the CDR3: TGTGCCAGCAGCCCTATTGACGGGACCTATGGCTACACCTTC. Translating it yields CASSPIDGTYGYTF.

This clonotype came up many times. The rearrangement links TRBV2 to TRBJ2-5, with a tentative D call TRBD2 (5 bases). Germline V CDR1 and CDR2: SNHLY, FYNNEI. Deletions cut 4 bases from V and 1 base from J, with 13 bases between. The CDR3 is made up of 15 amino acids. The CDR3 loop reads CASSVLEGSQETQYF. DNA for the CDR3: TGTGCCAGCAGTGTGCTGGAAGGGAGCCAAGAGACCCAGTACTTC.

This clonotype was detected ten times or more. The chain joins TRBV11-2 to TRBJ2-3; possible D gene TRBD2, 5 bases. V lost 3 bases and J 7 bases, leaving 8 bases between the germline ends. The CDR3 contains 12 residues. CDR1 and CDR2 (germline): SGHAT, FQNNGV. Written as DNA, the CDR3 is TGTGCCAGCAGCTTTCAGCGGAATACGCAGTATTTT. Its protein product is CASSFQRNTQYF. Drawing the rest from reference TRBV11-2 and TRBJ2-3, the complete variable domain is EAGVAQSPRYKIIEKRQSVAFWCNPISGHATLYWYQQILGQGPKLLIQFQNNGVVDDSQLPKDRFSAERLKGVDSTLKIQPAKLEDSAVYLCASSFQRNTQYFGPGTRLTVL.

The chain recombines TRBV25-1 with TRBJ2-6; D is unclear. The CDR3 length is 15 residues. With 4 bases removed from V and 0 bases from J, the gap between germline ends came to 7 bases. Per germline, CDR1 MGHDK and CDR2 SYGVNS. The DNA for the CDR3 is TGTGCCAGCAGTGTCGGCGACTCTGGGGCCAACGTCCTGACTTTC. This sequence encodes CASSVGDSGANVLTF.

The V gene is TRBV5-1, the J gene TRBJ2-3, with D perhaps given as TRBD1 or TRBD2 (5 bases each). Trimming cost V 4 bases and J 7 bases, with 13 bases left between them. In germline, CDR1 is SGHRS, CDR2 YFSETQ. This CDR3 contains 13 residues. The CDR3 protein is CASSIGTINTQYF. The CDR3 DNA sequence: TGCGCCAGCAGCATCGGGACCATAAATACGCAGTATTTT.

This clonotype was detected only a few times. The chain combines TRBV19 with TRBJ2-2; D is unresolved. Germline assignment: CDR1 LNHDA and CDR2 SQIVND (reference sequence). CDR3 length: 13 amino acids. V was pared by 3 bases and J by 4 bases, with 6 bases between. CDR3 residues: CASSIVLTGELFF. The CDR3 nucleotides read TGTGCCAGTAGTATCGTACTCACCGGGGAGCTGTTTTTT. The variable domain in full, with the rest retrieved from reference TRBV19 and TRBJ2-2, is DGGITQSPKYLFRKEGQNVTLSCEQNLNHDAMYWYRQDPGQGLRLIYYSQIVNDFQKGDIAEGYSVSREKKESFPLTVTSAQKNPTAFYLCASSIVLTGELFFGEGSRLTVL.

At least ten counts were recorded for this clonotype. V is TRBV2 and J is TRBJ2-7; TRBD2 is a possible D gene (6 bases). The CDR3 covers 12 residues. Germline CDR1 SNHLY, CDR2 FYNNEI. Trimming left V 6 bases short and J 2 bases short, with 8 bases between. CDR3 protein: CASSRGTYEQYF. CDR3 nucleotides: TGTGCCAGCAGCCGGGGGACCTACGAGCAGTACTTC.

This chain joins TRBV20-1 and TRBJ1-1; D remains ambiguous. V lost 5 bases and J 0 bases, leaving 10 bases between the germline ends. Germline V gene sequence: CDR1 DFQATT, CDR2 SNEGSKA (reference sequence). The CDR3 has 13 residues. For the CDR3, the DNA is TGCAGTGCTCCACTTGACCTGAACACTGAAGCTTTCTTT. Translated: CSAPLDLNTEAFF.

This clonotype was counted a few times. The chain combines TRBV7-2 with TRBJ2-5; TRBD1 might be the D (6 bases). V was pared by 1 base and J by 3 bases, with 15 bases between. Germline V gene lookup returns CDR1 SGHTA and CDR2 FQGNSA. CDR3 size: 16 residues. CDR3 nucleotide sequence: TGTGCCAGCAGCTTAGATTGGCTAGGGGGAAAAGAGACCCAGTACTTC. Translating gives CASSLDWLGGKETQYF.

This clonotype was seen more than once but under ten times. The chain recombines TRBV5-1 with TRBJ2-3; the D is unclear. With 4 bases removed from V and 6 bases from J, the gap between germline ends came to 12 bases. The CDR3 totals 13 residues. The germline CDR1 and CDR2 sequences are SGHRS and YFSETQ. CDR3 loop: CASSPQVTDTQYF. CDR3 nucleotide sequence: TGCGCCAGCAGCCCCCAGGTGACGGATACGCAGTATTTT. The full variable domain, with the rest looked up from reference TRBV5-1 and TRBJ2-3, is KAGVTQTPRYLIKTRGQQVTLSCSPISGHRSVSWYQQTPGQGLQFLFEYFSETQRNKGNFPGRFSGRQFSNSRSEMNVSTLELGDSALYLCASSPQVTDTQYFGPGTRLTVL.

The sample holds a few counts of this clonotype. The CDR3 is CASSYDPGQNTYEQYF. The CDR3 coding sequence is TGTGCCAGCAGTTACGACCCGGGACAGAACACCTACGAGCAGTACTTC. The chain is built from TRBV12-3 or TRBV12-4 and TRBJ2-7; TRBD1 aligns across 7 bases. Trimming took 4 bases from V and 2 from J; bases not matched to a gene: 11. This CDR3 is built from 16 residues.

The CDR3 coding sequence is TGTGCCAGCAGTCCTGTAGCGGGAGGGCACACTTCGAACACCGGGGAGCTGTTTTTT. Amino acid sequence: CASSPVAGGHTSNTGELFF. The chain combines TRBV6-5 with TRBJ2-2, with 11 positions matching TRBD2. The CDR3 consists of 19 residues. Germline V gives CDR1 MNHEY, CDR2 SVGAGI. The V and J ends lost 5 bases and 0 bases, in that order; junction bases with no gene match: 11.

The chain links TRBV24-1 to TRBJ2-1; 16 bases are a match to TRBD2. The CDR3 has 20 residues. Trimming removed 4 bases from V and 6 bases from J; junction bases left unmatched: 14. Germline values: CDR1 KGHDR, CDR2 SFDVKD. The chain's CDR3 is CATSETGTSGRAYGFNEQFF. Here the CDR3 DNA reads TGTGCCACCAGTGAGACTGGGACTAGCGGGAGGGCCTATGGGTTCAATGAGCAGTTCTTC.

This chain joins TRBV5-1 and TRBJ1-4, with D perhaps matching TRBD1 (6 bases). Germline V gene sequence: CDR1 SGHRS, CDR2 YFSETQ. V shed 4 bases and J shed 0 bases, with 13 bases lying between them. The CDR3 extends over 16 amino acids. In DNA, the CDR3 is TGCGCCAGCAGCATAAGGACAGCCGCAACTAATGAAAAACTGTTTTTT. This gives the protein CASSIRTAATNEKLFF.

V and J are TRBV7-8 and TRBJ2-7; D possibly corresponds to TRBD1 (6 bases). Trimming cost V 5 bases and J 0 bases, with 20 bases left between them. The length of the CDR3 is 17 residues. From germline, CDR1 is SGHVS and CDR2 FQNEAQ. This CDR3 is CASSRITQTGHSYEQYF. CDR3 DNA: TGTGCCAGCAGCCGCATTACCCAAACGGGACACTCCTACGAGCAGTACTTC.

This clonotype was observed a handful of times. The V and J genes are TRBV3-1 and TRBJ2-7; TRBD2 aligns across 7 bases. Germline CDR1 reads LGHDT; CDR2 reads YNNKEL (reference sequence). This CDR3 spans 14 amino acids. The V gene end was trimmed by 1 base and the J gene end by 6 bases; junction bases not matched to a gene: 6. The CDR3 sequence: CASSQGQGGSEQYF. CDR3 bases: TGTGCCAGCAGCCAAGGGCAGGGAGGGTCCGAGCAGTACTTC.

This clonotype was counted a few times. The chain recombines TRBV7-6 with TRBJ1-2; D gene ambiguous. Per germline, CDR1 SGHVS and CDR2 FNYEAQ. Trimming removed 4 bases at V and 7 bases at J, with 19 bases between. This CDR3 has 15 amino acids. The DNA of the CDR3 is TGTGCCAGCAGCTCCGGTGGATGGGAGGAGGGTGGCTACACCTTC. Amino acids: CASSSGGWEEGGYTF.

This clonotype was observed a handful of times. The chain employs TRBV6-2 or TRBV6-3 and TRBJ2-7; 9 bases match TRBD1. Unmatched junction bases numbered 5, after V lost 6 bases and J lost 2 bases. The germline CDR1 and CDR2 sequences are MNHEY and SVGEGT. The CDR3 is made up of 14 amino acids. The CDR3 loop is CASRDRGRTYEQYF. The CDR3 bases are TGTGCCAGCAGGGACAGGGGTCGGACCTACGAGCAGTACTTC.

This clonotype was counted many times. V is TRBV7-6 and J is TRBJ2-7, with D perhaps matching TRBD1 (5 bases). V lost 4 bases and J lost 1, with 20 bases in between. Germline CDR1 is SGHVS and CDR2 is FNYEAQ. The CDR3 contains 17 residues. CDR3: CASSSTAARTPSYEQYF. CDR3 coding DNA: TGTGCCAGCAGCTCAACAGCCGCGCGGACACCGTCCTACGAGCAGTACTTC.

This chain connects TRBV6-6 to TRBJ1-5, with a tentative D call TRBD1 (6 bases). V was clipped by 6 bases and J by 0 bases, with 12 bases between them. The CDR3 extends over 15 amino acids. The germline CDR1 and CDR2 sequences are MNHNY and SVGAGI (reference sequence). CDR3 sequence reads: CASSPEGGSNQPQHF. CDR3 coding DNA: TGTGCCAGCAGCCCAGAGGGGGGTAGCAATCAGCCCCAGCATTTT.

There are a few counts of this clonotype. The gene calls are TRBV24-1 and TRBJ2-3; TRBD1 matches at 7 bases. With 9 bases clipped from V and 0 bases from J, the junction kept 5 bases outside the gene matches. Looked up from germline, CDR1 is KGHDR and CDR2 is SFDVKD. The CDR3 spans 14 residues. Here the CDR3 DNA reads TGTGCCACCGAGACAGGGTCTAGCACAGATACGCAGTATTTT. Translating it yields CATETGSSTDTQYF.

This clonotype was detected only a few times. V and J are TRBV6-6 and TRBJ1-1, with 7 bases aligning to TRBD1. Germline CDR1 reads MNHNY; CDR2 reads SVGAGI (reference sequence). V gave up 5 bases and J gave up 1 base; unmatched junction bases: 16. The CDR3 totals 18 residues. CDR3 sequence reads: CASSPWTGRGPANTEAFF. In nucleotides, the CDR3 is TGTGCCAGCAGTCCCTGGACAGGTCGGGGGCCGGCGAACACTGAAGCTTTCTTT.

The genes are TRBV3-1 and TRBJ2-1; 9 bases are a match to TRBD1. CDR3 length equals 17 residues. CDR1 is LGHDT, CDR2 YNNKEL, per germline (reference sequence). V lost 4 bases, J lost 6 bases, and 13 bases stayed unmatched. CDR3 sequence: CASSLLNPGQGINEQFF. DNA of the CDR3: TGTGCCAGCAGCCTTCTAAATCCGGGACAGGGAATCAATGAGCAGTTCTTC.

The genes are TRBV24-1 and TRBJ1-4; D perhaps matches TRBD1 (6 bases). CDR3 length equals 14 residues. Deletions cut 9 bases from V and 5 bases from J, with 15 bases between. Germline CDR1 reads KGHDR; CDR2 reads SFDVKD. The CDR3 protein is CATPAGGRNEKLFF. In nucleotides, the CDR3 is TGTGCCACCCCCGCCGGGGGCAGGAATGAAAAACTGTTTTTT.

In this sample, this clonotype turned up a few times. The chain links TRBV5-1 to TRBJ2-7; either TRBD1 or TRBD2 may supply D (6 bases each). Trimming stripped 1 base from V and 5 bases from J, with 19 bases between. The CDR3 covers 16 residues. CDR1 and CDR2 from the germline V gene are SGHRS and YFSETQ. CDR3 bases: TGCGCCAGCAGCTTGTCCCCCGGGGGCGGTATGGACGAGCAGTACTTC. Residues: CASSLSPGGGMDEQYF.